This T cell receptor (beta chain) was recovered during a study of blood T cell dynamics during melanoma immunotherapy. In the study overall: First-line therapy was either pembrolizumab or nivolumab with ipilimumab for metastatic melanoma.

Stated time point: pre-treatment baseline. Assay: immunoSEQ multiplex PCR; the TCRdb copy retains only in-frame clones and omits some. This sample yields approximately 6,200 clones, of which roughly 87% are seen a single time; 3% to 4% belongs to the top ten. The V gene's germline CDR1 is WSHSY and CDR2 SAAADI. This CDR3 contains 14 residues. V was trimmed by 8 bases and J by 3 bases, leaving 14 bases between them. The sequencing here drew on blood, taken from a patient treated with checkpoint blockade. The rearrangement joins TRBV10-2 to TRBJ1-5; D gene ambiguous. The source of this sequence is a human donor with melanoma. The CDR3 spells CASLDGYNNQPQHF. CDR3 in DNA: TGCGCCAGCCTGGACGGATACAACAATCAGCCCCAGCATTTT.